One sample yielded the 15 T cell receptor beta chains listed below, sequenced in a study of blood T cell repertoires in COVID-19. Repertoires were generated with immunoSEQ multiplex PCR, while TCRdb's copy carries only in-frame clones and drops some. The table includes 35,000 to 55,000 clones, over 80% detected once. Sequenced: peripheral blood. Receptor source: a human donor in a cohort sampled during active COVID-19.

The chain links TRBV5-8 to TRBJ2-5, with 10 bases fitting TRBD2. The V and J ends lost 5 bases and 1 base, in that order; junction bases with no gene match: 5. Germline CDR1 is SGHTS and CDR2 is YDEGEE. The CDR3 has 15 residues. CDR3 protein: CASSSSGSPQETQYF. The CDR3, as DNA: TGTGCCAGCAGTTCTAGCGGGAGCCCCCAAGAGACCCAGTACTTC.

This rearrangement joins TRBV3-1 (or the pseudogene TRBV3-2) to TRBJ2-3; D possibly corresponds to TRBD1 (6 bases). The germline gives CDR1 LGHDT, CDR2 YNNKEL (reference sequence). This CDR3 is built from 15 residues. V gave up 2 bases and J gave up 0 bases, with 9 bases separating them. The CDR3: CASSQQGISTDTQYF. The CDR3 region has the DNA TGTGCCAGCAGCCAACAGGGGATAAGCACAGATACGCAGTATTTT.

For the CDR3, the DNA is TGCGCCAGCAGCCCTCCTCCTTTTCCCATATATTTT. Its protein product is CASSPPPFPIYF. J is TRBJ1-3 and V is TRBV5-1, with unresolved D. Germline CDR1 is SGHRS and CDR2 is YFSETQ. The CDR3 has 12 amino acids. The V end was cut by 4 bases, the J end by 11 bases, with 13 bases between.

The chain employs TRBV2 and TRBJ2-1; D gene ambiguous. V was clipped by 4 bases and J by 1 base, with 11 bases between them. Germline loops: CDR1 SNHLY, CDR2 FYNNEI. The CDR3 extends over 15 amino acids. This CDR3 is CASSAYSMSYNEQFF. The CDR3 bases are TGTGCCAGCAGTGCTTATAGCATGTCCTACAATGAGCAGTTCTTC.

This chain uses TRBV10-3 with TRBJ1-5; no clear D gene. CDR1 ENHRY and CDR2 SYGVKD come from the germline V gene. This CDR3 contains 14 residues. V dropped 10 bases and J dropped 4 bases, with 17 bases sitting between them. CDR3 sequence: CASGPAGGNQPQHF. CDR3 coding DNA: TGTGCCAGTGGGCCCGCAGGTGGAAATCAGCCCCAGCATTTT.

V usage is TRBV27 and J usage is TRBJ2-1, with 11 bases identical to TRBD2. Germline values: CDR1 MNHEY, CDR2 SMNVEV (reference sequence). This CDR3 has 17 amino acids. Losses at the gene ends were 6 bases for V and 3 bases for J; bases not matched to a gene: 10. This chain's CDR3 is CASSQLQGTSGYNEQFF. The CDR3 nucleotides read TGTGCCAGCAGCCAACTACAGGGGACTAGCGGCTACAATGAGCAGTTCTTC.

This chain connects TRBV5-1 to TRBJ2-7; 9 bases are shared with TRBD1. The germline gives CDR1 SGHRS, CDR2 YFSETQ. This CDR3 is built from 14 residues. The trim removed 2 bases at V and 3 bases at J, leaving 3 bases unmatched. The CDR3 nucleotides read TGCGCCAGCAGCTTCTGGGACAGGGACTACGAGCAGTACTTC. As protein: CASSFWDRDYEQYF.

The chain recombines TRBV21-1 with TRBJ1-3. TRBV21-1 is listed as a pseudogene. This CDR3 is 16 amino acids long. CDR3 region: CASSLGGRDSGNTIYF. CDR3 coding DNA: TGTGCCAGCAGCTTAGGAGGGCGAGACTCTGGAAACACCATATATTTT.

V and J are TRBV7-6 and TRBJ1-1, with no clear D. This CDR3 has 19 amino acids. Germline lookup yields CDR1 SGHVS and CDR2 FNYEAQ. Trimming took 1 base from V and 0 from J, leaving 21 bases between them. The CDR3 here is CASSLESFWAAFVNTEAFF. CDR3 sequence (DNA): TGTGCCAGCAGCTTAGAAAGTTTCTGGGCAGCCTTTGTGAACACTGAAGCTTTCTTT.

The chain employs TRBV19 and TRBJ2-5; TRBD2 is a possible D gene (6 bases). The CDR3 has 13 amino acids. CDR1 is LNHDA and CDR2 is SQIVND in the germline V gene (reference sequence). The germline V and J ends were trimmed by 9 bases and 2 bases, with 13 bases remaining between them. CDR3 amino acids: CASARGSQETQYF. DNA of the CDR3: TGTGCCAGCGCCCGGGGGTCACAAGAGACCCAGTACTTC. The whole variable domain, filled in from reference TRBV19 and TRBJ2-5, reads DGGITQSPKYLFRKEGQNVTLSCEQNLNHDAMYWYRQDPGQGLRLIYYSQIVNDFQKGDIAEGYSVSREKKESFPLTVTSAQKNPTAFYLCASARGSQETQYFGPGTRLLVL.

V usage is TRBV7-8 and J usage is TRBJ2-2; D uncertain. CDR3 length: 16 amino acids. In germline, CDR1 is SGHVS, CDR2 FQNEAQ. V lost 1 base to trimming and J lost 5 bases, with 14 bases between them. As DNA, the CDR3 is TGTGCCAGCAGCTTAGATGCCGGGTTGAGAACCGGGGAGCTGTTTTTT. Its protein is CASSLDAGLRTGELFF.

The chain links TRBV28 to TRBJ2-7, with 7 nucleotides matching TRBD1. The CDR3 totals 14 residues. Germline V gene data show CDR1 as MDHEN and CDR2 as SYDVKM. The trim removed 2 bases at V and 7 bases at J, leaving 8 bases unmatched. CDR3 bases: TGTGCCAGCAGTTTACCCCGACAGGGTTCTGAGCAGTACTTC. It translates to CASSLPRQGSEQYF.

V and J are TRBV5-3 and TRBJ2-5, with 11 nucleotides matching TRBD2. TRBV5-3 is an ORF; its function is uncertain. The CDR3 runs to 19 residues. The V gene end was trimmed by 0 bases and the J gene end by 5 bases; junction bases not matched to a gene: 15. The CDR3 loop reads CARSLEWGNTSGSRETQYF. In DNA, the CDR3 is TGTGCCAGAAGCTTGGAGTGGGGCAATACTAGCGGGAGTCGGGAGACCCAGTACTTC.

The gene calls are TRBV10-3 and TRBJ2-6; 7 nucleotides match TRBD1. The germline gives CDR1 ENHRY, CDR2 SYGVKD. The V and J ends lost 2 bases and 1 base, in that order; junction bases with no gene match: 8. The CDR3 is 18 residues long. The CDR3 sequence: CAISERTGPASGANVLTF. The CDR3 DNA follows: TGTGCCATCAGTGAGAGGACAGGTCCCGCTTCTGGGGCCAACGTCCTGACTTTC.

The genes are TRBV7-3 and TRBJ2-3; TRBD2 matches 9 bases. There are 14 residues in the CDR3. Germline V CDR1 and CDR2: SGHTA, FQGTGA. V lost 4 bases, J lost 6 bases, and 5 bases stayed unmatched. The CDR3 region has the DNA TGTGCCAGCAGCTATCTAGCGGGAAGGGATACGCAGTATTTT. The encoded protein is CASSYLAGRDTQYF. Using reference TRBV7-3 and TRBJ2-3 for the parts outside the CDR3, the full variable domain is GAGVSQTPSNKVTEKGKYVELRCDPISGHTALYWYRQSLGQGPEFLIYFQGTGAADDSGLPNDRFFAVRPEGSVSTLKIQRTERGDSAVYLCASSYLAGRDTQYFGPGTRLTVL.